The T cell receptor (beta chain) under discussion was sequenced for a study of identical twins. TCRdb used MiXCR to reprocess the 5' RACE reads, holding one entry per CDR3 protein. The sample includes 200,000 to 250,000 distinct CDR3 sequences, 6.5% of them seen just once. This CDR3 region has 16 residues. Losses at the gene ends were 4 bases for V and 8 bases for J; bases not matched to a gene: 13. CDR1 is SEHNR, CDR2 FQNEAQ, per germline (reference sequence). Study findings and constraints: Insertions were fewer in abundant cord blood beta clonotypes, whereas memory repertoires showed none of this pattern.

This clonotype has just a few counts. Its specificity is unknown. These data also featured in a second study, about T cells expressing NK-cell markers. Per that paper: Of eight sequenced donors, seven were HCMV-seropositive and one HCMV-seronegative. Several experiments confined sorting to alpha-beta TCR T cells with an anti-gamma-delta TCR antibody. The share of CD8+ T cells held by dominant NKG2C+ clonotypes was about 1.0-8% in about 6 donors.

This clonotype originated in a woman younger than 30 in good health. The sample comprised CD8+ T cells sorted from blood. The chain links TRBV7-9 to TRBJ1-2; 10 bases agree with TRBD1. CDR3: CASSSTSRQGASGYTF. DNA for the CDR3: TGTGCCAGCAGCTCAACTTCTCGACAGGGGGCGAGCGGCTACACCTTC.